This T cell receptor beta chain was identified during a study of blood T cell repertoires in COVID-19. How the authors handled the data: Reference gene primer amplification in the assay estimated nucleated cell counts. Produced via immunoSEQ multiplex PCR; TCRdb's table is partial and in-frame only. That table supplies the V and J calls and clone size; D and trimming were determined from the DNA. The sample lists under 300,000 clones; 75% to 90% were seen once. This clone has only a few counts. The specimen sequenced was peripheral blood. This TCR derives from a woman in her sixties with active or convalescent COVID-19.

CDR3 residues: CASSSRDRGPYTEAFF. CDR3 nucleotides: TGTGCCAGCAGCTCCCGGGACAGGGGGCCCTACACTGAAGCTTTCTTT. The chain joins TRBV7-2 to TRBJ1-1; 12 nucleotides match TRBD1. The CDR3 is 16 amino acids. Per germline, CDR1 SGHTA and CDR2 FQGNSA. With V trimmed by 4 bases and J by 3 bases, 6 bases remained unmatched.